These 17 T cell receptor beta chains were all obtained from the same sample, sequenced in a study of post-analysis software for immune sequencing data (dated by TCRdb to between 2014 and 2017). What the work shows at the level of the full study, not this receptor alone: Patients showed significantly higher frequencies than controls for roughly five TRBV segments, among them TRBV5-6, TRBV5-1 and TRBV20-1.

Libraries were prepared through PCR. Instrument on record: Illumina HiSeq 2500. To reduce PCR and sequencing biases, unique molecular identifiers were incorporated into the TCR beta cDNA libraries. TCRdb reworked the public reads: Q25 trimming with fastp, MiXCR clone assembly, productive beta chains retained. Each CDR3 protein appears once, grouped with its most common genes and DNA. For this sample the table gives some 890,000 distinct CDR3 sequences, of which approximately 57% were detected only once. The ten biggest clones cover approximately 4.4% of the sample. Their recognized antigens are unknown. The sequenced material came from blood. Receptors originate from a girl aged 5-17 years with multiple sclerosis.

This clonotype was counted between two and nine times. The rearrangement joins TRBV9 to TRBJ2-7; 9 bases are a match to TRBD1. CDR3 length: 14 residues. Per the germline V gene, CDR1 is SGDLS and CDR2 is YYNGEE. The V and J ends lost 0 bases and 4 bases, in that order; junction bases with no gene match: 2. The CDR3 here is CASSVGDRDYEQYF. CDR3 DNA: TGTGCCAGCAGCGTAGGGGACAGGGATTACGAGCAGTACTTC.

This clonotype has just a few counts. The chain combines TRBV12-3 or TRBV12-4 with TRBJ1-1; 8 bases line up with TRBD1. The CDR3 spans 14 residues. The J segment lost 4 bases and the V segment lost 5 bases, leaving 6 bases of the junction unmatched. The CDR3 region is CASSPITGGTEAFF. The CDR3 coding sequence is TGTGCCAGCAGTCCAATTACAGGGGGCACTGAAGCTTTCTTT.

The CDR3 reads CAISEVQGPYEQYF. The CDR3 DNA is TGTGCCATCAGTGAGGTTCAGGGTCCCTACGAGCAGTACTTC. The chain links TRBV10-3 to TRBJ2-7; D is perhaps TRBD1 (5 bases). The CDR3 consists of 14 residues. Trimming stripped 2 bases from V and 2 bases from J, with 10 bases between. CDR1 is ENHRY, CDR2 SYGVKD, per germline.

The chain has TRBV10-3 and TRBJ2-5; 14 bases match TRBD2. With 5 bases clipped from V and 5 bases from J, the junction kept 7 bases outside the gene matches. The V gene's germline CDR1 is ENHRY and CDR2 SYGVKD. This CDR3 has 16 amino acids. The CDR3 coding sequence is TGTGCCATCAGTAGGGGACTAGCGGGAGCTTCGGAGACCCAGTACTTC. Its translation: CAISRGLAGASETQYF.

In this sample, this clonotype turned up once. The chain joins TRBV20-1 to TRBJ2-3, with D maybe TRBD2 (5 bases). The V and J ends lost 2 bases and 1 base respectively, with 13 bases between them. Germline V gene sequence: CDR1 DFQATT, CDR2 SNEGSKA (reference sequence). This CDR3 is 15 amino acids long. As DNA, the CDR3 is TGCAGTGCTAGATTGGGTCTAGCCCGCACAGATACGCAGTATTTT. Translating it yields CSARLGLARTDTQYF.

The V call is TRBV20-1, the J call TRBJ2-7, with D perhaps TRBD1 or TRBD2 (5 bases each). V lost 3 bases to trimming and J lost 2 bases, with 17 bases between them. Looked up from germline, CDR1 is DFQATT and CDR2 is SNEGSKA (reference sequence). The CDR3 extends over 15 amino acids. The CDR3: CSASLPRGRTYEQYF. CDR3 nucleotide sequence: TGCAGTGCTAGCCTCCCCCGGGGCAGGACCTACGAGCAGTACTTC.

Only a few counts were recorded for this clonotype. The chain recombines TRBV5-1 with TRBJ2-5, with D hard to call. The V gene lost 2 bases and the J gene lost 3 bases, with 11 bases spanning the gap. Per the germline V gene, CDR1 is SGHRS and CDR2 is YFSETQ. CDR3 length: 14 residues. This chain's CDR3 is CASSFGRIEETQYF. CDR3 nucleotides: TGCGCCAGCAGCTTTGGGCGGATAGAAGAGACCCAGTACTTC.

Ten or more counts support this clonotype. This chain joins TRBV7-9 and TRBJ2-7, with 11 bases identical to TRBD2. The CDR3 is made up of 15 amino acids. V was pared by 4 bases and J by 2 bases, with 4 bases of the junction left unmatched. Looked up from germline, CDR1 is SEHNR and CDR2 is FQNEAQ (reference sequence). The CDR3 nucleotides are TGTGCCAGCAGCTCGCTAGCGGGAGGACCCTACGAGCAGTACTTC. This sequence encodes CASSSLAGGPYEQYF.

CDR3 coding DNA: TGTGCCAGCAGTTACTCGATCGGAATGGCTGGTACAGATACGCAGTATTTT. Amino acid sequence: CASSYSIGMAGTDTQYF. The rearrangement joins TRBV6-5 to TRBJ2-3; D not certain. The germline V gene has CDR1 MNHEY and CDR2 SVGAGI. Trimming pared 0 bases from V and 3 bases from J, leaving 16 bases between. CDR3 size: 17 residues.

The V gene is TRBV15, the J gene TRBJ2-5, with D possibly matching TRBD2 (5 bases). Germline V gives CDR1 LNHNV, CDR2 YYDKDF (reference sequence). The CDR3 length is 14 residues. Trimming took 5 bases from V and 2 from J, leaving 12 bases between them. The DNA for the CDR3 is TGTGCCACCAGCCCTCGACTAAAACAAGAGACCCAGTACTTC. Residues: CATSPRLKQETQYF.

This clonotype was observed a few times. The CDR3 reads CASSIGGTITKAKNIQYF. Written as DNA, the CDR3 is TGTGCCAGCAGTATAGGGGGTACCATAACTAAAGCCAAAAACATTCAGTACTTC. The chain carries TRBV12-3 or TRBV12-4 and TRBJ2-4; perhaps TRBD1 as D (6 bases). This CDR3 is 18 amino acids long. The V end lost 5 bases, the J end lost 0 bases, and 20 bases lay between the germline ends.

The chain is built from TRBV6-1 and TRBJ1-1; D unclear. The V gene lost 4 bases and the J gene lost 13 bases, with 19 bases spanning the gap. Germline V gene sequence: CDR1 MNHNS, CDR2 SASEGT. CDR3 length: 13 amino acids. CDR3 nucleotide sequence: TGTGCCAGCAGTGTGGATCGGCCCTCCCGAAATTTCTTT. As protein: CASSVDRPSRNFF.

The V and J genes are TRBV12-3 or TRBV12-4 and TRBJ1-2, with 9 bases fitting TRBD1. CDR3 length: 15 residues. V was clipped by 5 bases and J by 8 bases; unmatched bases: 12. The CDR3 DNA sequence: TGTGCCAGCAGTATAACTACCGGGACAGGGTTCGGCTACACCTTC. Its translation is CASSITTGTGFGYTF.

The CDR3: CASSPGAGAIVGDETQYF. The CDR3 DNA sequence: TGTGCCAGCAGCCCTGGTGCTGGGGCGATAGTAGGGGACGAGACCCAGTACTTC. The chain employs TRBV7-9 and TRBJ2-5; either TRBD1 or TRBD2 may fit D (5 bases each). This CDR3 has 18 amino acids. Germline V CDR1 and CDR2: SEHNR, FQNEAQ (reference sequence). V shed 5 bases and J shed 5 bases, with 27 bases lying between them.

The rearrangement uses TRBV9 and TRBJ2-1, with TRBD2 matching over 8 bases. The V segment lost 0 bases and the J segment 4 bases; nucleotides outside the gene matches: 9. This CDR3 comprises 17 residues. Germline V gene lookup returns CDR1 SGDLS and CDR2 YYNGEE. CDR3 nucleotides: TGTGCCAGCAGCGTAGGCCCCGGGGGGGCCGCTTACAATGAGCAGTTCTTC. It codes for CASSVGPGGAAYNEQFF.

The table lists this clonotype with a count of one. This chain connects TRBV18 to TRBJ1-4, with TRBD1 identical over 7 bases. V lost 4 bases, J lost 4 bases, and 3 bases stayed unmatched. This CDR3 has 14 amino acids. Germline V gene data show CDR1 as KGHSH and CDR2 as LQKENI. The DNA for the CDR3 is TGTGCCAGCTCACGAGACAGGGATAATGAAAAACTGTTTTTT. Translating gives CASSRDRDNEKLFF.

The J gene is TRBJ2-3, the V gene TRBV25-1; 7 nucleotides agree with TRBD1. Germline V gene sequence: CDR1 MGHDK, CDR2 SYGVNS. This CDR3 contains 15 residues. The ends lost 5 bases at V and 2 bases at J; junction bases unmatched: 7. CDR3 sequence reads: CASSRGDRATDTQYF. As DNA, the CDR3 is TGTGCCAGCAGTAGGGGCGACAGGGCCACAGATACGCAGTATTTT.